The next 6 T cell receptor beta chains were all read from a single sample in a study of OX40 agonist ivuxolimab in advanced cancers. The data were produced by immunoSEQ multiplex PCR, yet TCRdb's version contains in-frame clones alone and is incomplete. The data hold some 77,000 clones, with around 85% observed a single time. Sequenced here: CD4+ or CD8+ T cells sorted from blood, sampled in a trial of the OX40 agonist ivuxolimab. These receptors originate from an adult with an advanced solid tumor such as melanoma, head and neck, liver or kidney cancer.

The CDR3 coding sequence is TGCAGTGCTCAGGGCTACGAGCAGTACTTC. It encodes CSAQGYEQYF. J is TRBJ2-7 and V is TRBV20-1; D perhaps matches TRBD1 (5 bases). This CDR3 spans 10 amino acids. The germline CDR1 and CDR2 sequences are DFQATT and SNEGSKA (reference sequence). The germline V and J ends were trimmed by 5 bases and 3 bases, with 5 bases remaining between them.

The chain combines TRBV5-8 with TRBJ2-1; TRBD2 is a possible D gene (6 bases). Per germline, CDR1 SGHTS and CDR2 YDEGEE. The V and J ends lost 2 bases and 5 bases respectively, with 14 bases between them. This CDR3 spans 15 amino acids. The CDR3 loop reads CASSFGGIVNNEQFF. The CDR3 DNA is TGTGCCAGCAGCTTTGGAGGGATAGTCAACAATGAGCAGTTCTTC.

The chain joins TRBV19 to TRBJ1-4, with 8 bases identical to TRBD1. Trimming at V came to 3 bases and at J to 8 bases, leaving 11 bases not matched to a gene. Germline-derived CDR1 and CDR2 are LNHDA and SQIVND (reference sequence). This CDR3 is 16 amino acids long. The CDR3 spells CASSILLGQGSEKLFF. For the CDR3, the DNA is TGTGCCAGTAGTATCCTACTCGGACAGGGTAGCGAAAAACTGTTTTTT.

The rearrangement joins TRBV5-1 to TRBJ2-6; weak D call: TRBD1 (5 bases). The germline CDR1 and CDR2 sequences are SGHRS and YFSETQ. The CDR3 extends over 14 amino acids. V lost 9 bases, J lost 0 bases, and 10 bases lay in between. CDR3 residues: CATRDSSGANVLTF. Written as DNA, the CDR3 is TGCGCCACCAGAGACAGCTCTGGGGCCAACGTCCTGACTTTC.

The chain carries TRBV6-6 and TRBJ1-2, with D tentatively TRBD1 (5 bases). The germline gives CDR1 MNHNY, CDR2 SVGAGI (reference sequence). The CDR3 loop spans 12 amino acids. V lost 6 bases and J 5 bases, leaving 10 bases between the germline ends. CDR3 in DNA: TGTGCCAGCAGCCAAGACAGTTATGGCTACACCTTC. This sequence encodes CASSQDSYGYTF.

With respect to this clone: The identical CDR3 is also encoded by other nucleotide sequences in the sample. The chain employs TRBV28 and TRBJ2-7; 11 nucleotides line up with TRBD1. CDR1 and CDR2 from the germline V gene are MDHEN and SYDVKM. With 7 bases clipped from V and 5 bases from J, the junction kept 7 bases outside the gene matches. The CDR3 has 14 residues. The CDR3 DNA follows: TGTGCCAGCACGAAGGACAGGGGGCGAAACGAGCAGTACTTC. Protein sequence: CASTKDRGRNEQYF.